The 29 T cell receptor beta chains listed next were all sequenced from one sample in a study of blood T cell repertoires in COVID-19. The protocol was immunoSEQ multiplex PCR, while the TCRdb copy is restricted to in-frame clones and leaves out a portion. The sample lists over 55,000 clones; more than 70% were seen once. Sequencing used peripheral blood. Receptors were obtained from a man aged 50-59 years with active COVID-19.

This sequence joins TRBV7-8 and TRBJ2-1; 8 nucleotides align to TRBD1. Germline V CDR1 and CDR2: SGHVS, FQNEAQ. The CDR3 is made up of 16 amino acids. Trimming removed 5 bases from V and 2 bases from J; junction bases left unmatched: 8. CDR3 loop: CASSPILRGPYNEQFF. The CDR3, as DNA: TGTGCCAGCAGCCCAATCCTCAGGGGGCCCTACAATGAGCAGTTCTTC. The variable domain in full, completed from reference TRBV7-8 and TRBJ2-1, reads GAGVSQSPRYKVAKRGQDVALRCDPISGHVSLFWYQQALGQGPEFLTYFQNEAQLDKSGLPSDRFFAERPEGSVSTLKIQRTQQEDSAVYLCASSPILRGPYNEQFFGPGTRLTVL.

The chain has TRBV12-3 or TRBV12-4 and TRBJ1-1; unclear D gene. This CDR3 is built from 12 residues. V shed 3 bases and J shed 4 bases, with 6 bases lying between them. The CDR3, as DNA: TGTGCCAGCAGTTTTCCCGGCACTGAAGCTTTCTTT. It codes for CASSFPGTEAFF.

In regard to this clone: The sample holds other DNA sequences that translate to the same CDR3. The DNA for the CDR3 is TGTGCCAGCAGCTTAGCGGGCCGATACAATGAGCAGTTCTTC. Amino acids: CASSLAGRYNEQFF. The J gene is TRBJ2-1, the V gene TRBV7-8, with no clear D. This CDR3 comprises 14 residues. Germline values: CDR1 SGHVS, CDR2 FQNEAQ. Trimming removed 0 bases at V and 4 bases at J, with 7 bases between.

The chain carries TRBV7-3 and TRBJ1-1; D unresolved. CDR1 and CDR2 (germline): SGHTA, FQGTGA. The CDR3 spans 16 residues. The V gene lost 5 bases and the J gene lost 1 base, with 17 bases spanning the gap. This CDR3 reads CASSIMGRAGNTEAFF. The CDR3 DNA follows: TGTGCCAGCAGCATTATGGGGAGGGCCGGGAACACTGAAGCTTTCTTT.

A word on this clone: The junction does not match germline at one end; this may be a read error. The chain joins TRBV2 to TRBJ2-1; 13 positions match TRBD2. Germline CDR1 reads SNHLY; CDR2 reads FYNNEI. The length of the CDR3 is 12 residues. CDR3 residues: CASSGTSGRVVF. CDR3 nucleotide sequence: TGTGCCAGCAGTGGGACTAGCGGGAGAGTGGTCTTC.

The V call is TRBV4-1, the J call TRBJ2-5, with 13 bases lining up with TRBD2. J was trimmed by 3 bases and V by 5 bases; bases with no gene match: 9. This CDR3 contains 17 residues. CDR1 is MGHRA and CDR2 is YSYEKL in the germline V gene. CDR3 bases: TGCGCCAGCAGCTTCCTGGGACTAGCGGGAAGAAAAGAGACCCAGTACTTC. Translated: CASSFLGLAGRKETQYF.

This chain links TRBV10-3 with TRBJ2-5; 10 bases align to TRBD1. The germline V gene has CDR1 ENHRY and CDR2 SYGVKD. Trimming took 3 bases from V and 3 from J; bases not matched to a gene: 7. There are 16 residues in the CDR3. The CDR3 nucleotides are TGTGCCATCAGTGATTCGACAGGGGGCAACGAAGAGACCCAGTACTTC. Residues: CAISDSTGGNEETQYF.

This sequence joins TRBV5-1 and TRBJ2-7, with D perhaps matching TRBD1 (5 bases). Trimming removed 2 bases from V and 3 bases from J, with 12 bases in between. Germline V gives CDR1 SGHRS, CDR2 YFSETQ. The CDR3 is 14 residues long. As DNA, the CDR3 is TGCGCCAGCAGCTTTTACTCCGACAGCTACGAGCAGTACTTC. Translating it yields CASSFYSDSYEQYF.

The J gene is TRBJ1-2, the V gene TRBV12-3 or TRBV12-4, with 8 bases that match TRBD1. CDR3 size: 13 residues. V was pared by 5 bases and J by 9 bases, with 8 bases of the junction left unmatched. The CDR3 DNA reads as TGTGCCAGCAGTGAGGACCGGGACAGGAGCTACACCTTC. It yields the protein CASSEDRDRSYTF.

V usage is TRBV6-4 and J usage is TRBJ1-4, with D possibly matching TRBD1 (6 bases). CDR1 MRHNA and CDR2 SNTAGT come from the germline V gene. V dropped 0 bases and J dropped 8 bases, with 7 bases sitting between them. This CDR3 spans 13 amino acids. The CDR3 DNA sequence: TGTGCCAGCAGTGACTCACAGGGAGAAAAACTGTTTTTT. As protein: CASSDSQGEKLFF.

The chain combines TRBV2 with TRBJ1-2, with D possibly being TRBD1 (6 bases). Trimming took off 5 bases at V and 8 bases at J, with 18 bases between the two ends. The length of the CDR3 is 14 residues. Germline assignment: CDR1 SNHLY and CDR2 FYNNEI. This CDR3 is CASSLQGEKGGYTF. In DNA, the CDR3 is TGTGCCAGCAGTTTACAGGGTGAAAAAGGGGGCTACACCTTC.

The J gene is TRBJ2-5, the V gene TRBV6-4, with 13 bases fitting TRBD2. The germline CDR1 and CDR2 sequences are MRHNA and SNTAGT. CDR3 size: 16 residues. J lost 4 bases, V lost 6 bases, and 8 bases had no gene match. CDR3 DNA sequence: TGTGCCAGCAGATCCGGGACTAGCGGGATGTCAGAGACCCAGTACTTC. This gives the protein CASRSGTSGMSETQYF.

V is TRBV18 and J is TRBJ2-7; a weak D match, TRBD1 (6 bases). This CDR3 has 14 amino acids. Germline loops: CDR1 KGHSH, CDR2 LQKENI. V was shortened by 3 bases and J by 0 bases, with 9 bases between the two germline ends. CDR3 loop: CASSPGTSSYEQYF. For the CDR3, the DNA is TGTGCCAGCTCACCCGGGACAAGCTCCTACGAGCAGTACTTC.

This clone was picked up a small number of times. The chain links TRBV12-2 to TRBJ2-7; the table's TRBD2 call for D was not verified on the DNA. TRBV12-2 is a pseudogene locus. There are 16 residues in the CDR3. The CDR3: CASRLTSQRSSYEQYF. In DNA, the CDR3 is TGTGCAAGTCGCTTAACCTCCCAACGTAGCTCCTACGAGCAGTACTTC.

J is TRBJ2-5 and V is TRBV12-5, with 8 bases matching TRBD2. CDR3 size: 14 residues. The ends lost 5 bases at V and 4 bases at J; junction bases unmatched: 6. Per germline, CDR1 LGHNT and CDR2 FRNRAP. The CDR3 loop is CASGPRGGAETQYF. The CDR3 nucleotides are TGTGCTAGTGGTCCCCGGGGGGGGGCAGAGACCCAGTACTTC.

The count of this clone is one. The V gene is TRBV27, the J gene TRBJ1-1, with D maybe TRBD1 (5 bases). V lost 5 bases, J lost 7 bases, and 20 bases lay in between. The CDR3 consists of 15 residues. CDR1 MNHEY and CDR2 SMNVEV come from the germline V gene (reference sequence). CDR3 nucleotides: TGTGCCAGCAGTGTCCAGTGGGGCGGCCCGAATGAAGCTTTCTTT. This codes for CASSVQWGGPNEAFF.

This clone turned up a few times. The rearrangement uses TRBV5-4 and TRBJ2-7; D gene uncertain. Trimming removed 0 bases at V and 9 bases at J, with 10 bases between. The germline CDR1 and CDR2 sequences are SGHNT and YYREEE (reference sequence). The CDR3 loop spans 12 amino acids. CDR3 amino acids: CASSLDGAVQYF. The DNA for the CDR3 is TGTGCCAGCAGCTTGGACGGAGCCGTGCAGTACTTC.

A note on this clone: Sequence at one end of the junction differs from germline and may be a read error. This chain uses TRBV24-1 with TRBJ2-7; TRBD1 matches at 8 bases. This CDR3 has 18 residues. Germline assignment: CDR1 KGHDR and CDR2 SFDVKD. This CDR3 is CATRTPGQAVGPLYGQYF. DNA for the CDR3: TGTGCCACCAGGACCCCGGGACAGGCCGTCGGACCTTTATACGGGCAGTACTTC.

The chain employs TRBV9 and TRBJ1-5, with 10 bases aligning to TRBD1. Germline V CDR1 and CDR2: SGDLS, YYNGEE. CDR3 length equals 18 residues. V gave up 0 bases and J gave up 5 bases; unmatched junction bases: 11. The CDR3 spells CASSVGLPGQGSDQPQHF. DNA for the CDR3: TGTGCCAGCAGCGTAGGACTGCCGGGACAGGGGTCGGATCAGCCCCAGCATTTT.

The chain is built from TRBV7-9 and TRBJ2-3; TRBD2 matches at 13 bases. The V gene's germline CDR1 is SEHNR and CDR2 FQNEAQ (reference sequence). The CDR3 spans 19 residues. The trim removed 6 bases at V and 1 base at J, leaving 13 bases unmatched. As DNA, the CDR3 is TGTGCCAGCAGTGGACTAGCGGGGGACCGAGACTTGGGCACAGATACGCAGTATTTT. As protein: CASSGLAGDRDLGTDTQYF.

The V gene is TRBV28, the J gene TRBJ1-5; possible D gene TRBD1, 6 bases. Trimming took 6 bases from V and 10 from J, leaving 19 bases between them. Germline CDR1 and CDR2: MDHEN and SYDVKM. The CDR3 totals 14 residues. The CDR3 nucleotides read TGTGCCAGCAGACCAGCGGGGGGCTTAGGTCCCCAGCATTTT. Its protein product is CASRPAGGLGPQHF.

Here the CDR3 DNA reads TGTGCCAGCAGCTTACAGGGGGCCTTCACCGGGGAGCTGTTTTTT. Translation: CASSLQGAFTGELFF. The chain uses TRBV7-3 and TRBJ2-2; 8 positions match TRBD1. This CDR3 has 15 residues. With 2 bases clipped from V and 4 bases from J, the junction kept 3 bases outside the gene matches. Germline CDR1 reads SGHTA; CDR2 reads FQGTGA.

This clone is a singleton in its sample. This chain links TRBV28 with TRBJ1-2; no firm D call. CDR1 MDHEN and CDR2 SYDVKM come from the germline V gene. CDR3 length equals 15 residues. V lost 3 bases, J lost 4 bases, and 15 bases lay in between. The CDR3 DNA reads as TGTGCCAGCAGTTTCGTGTCCGGCGGCCTCTATGGCTACACCTTC. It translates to CASSFVSGGLYGYTF.

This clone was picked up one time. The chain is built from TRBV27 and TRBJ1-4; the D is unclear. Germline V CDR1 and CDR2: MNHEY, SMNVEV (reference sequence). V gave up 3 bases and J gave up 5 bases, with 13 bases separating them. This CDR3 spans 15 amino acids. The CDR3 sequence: CASSLSSGVNEKLFF. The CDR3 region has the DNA TGTGCCAGCAGTTTGAGTTCGGGAGTCAATGAAAAACTGTTTTTT.

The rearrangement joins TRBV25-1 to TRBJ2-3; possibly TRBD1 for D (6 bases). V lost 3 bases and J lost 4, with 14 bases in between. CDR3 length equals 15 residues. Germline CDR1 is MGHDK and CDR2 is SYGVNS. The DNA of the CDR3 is TGTGCCAGCAGTGACACAGGGTCATCCGCAGATACGCAGTATTTT. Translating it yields CASSDTGSSADTQYF. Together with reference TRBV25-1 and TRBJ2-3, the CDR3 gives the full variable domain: EADIYQTPRYLVIGTGKKITLECSQTMGHDKMYWYQQDPGMELHLIHYSYGVNSTEKGDLSSESTVSRIRTEHFPLTLESARPSHTSQYLCASSDTGSSADTQYFGPGTRLTVL.

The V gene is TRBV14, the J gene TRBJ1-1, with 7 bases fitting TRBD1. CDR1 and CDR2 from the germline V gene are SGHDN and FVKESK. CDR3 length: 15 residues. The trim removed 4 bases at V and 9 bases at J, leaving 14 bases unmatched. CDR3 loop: CASSRGQVGSPQAFF. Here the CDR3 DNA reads TGTGCCAGCAGCCGCGGACAGGTGGGGTCCCCTCAAGCTTTCTTT.

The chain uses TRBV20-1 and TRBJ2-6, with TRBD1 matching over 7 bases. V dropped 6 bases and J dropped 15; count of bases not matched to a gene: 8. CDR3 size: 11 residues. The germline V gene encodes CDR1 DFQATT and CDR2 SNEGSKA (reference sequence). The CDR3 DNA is TGCAGTGCCTACAGGGGAAAGGACCTGACTTTC. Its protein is CSAYRGKDLTF.

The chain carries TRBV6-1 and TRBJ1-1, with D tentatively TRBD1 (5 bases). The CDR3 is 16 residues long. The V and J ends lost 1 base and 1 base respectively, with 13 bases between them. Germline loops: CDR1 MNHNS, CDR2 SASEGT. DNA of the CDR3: TGTGCCAGCAGTGAAGGTGGGGGGGGATGGAACACTGAAGCTTTCTTT. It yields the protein CASSEGGGGWNTEAFF.

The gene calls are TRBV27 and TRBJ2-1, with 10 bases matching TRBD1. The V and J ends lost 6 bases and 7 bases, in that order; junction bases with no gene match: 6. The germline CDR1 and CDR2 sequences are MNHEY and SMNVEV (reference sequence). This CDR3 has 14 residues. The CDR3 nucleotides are TGTGCCAGCAGCCGGGACAGGGGAGGGAATGAGCAGTTCTTC. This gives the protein CASSRDRGGNEQFF.